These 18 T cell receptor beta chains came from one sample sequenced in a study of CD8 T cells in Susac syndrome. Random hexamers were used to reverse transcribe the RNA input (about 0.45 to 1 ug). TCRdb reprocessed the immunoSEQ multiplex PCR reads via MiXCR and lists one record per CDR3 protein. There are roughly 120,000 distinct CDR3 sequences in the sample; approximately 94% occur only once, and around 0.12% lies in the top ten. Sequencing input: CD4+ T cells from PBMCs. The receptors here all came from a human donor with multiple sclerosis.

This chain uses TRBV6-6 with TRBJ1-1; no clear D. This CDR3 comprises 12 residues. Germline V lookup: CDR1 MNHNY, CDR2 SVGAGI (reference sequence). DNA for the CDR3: TGTGCGACGAGCCCCGGGATCACTGAAGCTTTCTTT. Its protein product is CATSPGITEAFF.

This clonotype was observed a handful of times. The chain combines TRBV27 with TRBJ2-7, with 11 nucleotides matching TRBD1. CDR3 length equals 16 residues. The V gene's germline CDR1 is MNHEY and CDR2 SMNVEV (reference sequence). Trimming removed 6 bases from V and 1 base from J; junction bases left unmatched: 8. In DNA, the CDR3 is TGTGCCAGCAGAATAGCGGGACAGGGGGGATCCTACGAGCAGTACTTC. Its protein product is CASRIAGQGGSYEQYF.

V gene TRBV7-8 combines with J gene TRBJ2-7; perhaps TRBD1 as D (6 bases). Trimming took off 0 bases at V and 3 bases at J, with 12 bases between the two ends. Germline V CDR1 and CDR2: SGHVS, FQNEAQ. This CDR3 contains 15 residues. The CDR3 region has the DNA TGTGCCAGCAGCTTAGCCGGGACACCTAACTACGAGCAGTACTTC. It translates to CASSLAGTPNYEQYF.

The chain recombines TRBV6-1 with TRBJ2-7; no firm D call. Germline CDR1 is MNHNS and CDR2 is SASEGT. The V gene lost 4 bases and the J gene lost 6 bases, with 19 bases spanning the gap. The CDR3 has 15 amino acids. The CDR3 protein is CASSASGQASAEQYF. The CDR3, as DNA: TGTGCCAGCAGTGCATCAGGCCAGGCTTCCGCCGAGCAGTACTTC.

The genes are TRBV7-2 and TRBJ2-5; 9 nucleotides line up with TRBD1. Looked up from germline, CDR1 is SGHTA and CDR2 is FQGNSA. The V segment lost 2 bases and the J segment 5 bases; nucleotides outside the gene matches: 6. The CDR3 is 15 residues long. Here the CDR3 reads CASSLNRGPEETQYF. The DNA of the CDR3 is TGTGCCAGCAGCTTAAACAGGGGGCCGGAGGAGACCCAGTACTTC.

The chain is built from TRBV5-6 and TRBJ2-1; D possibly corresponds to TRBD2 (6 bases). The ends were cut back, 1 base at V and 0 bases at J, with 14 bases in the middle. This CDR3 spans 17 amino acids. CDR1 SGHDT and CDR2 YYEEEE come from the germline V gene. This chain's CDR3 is CASSLNAGFSSYNEQFF. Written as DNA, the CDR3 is TGTGCCAGCAGCTTGAATGCGGGGTTTTCCTCCTACAATGAGCAGTTCTTC.

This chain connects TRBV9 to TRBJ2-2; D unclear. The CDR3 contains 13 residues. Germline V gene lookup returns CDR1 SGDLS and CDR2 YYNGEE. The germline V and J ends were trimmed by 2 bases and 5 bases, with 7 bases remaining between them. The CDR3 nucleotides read TGTGCCAGCAGCGTTCGCTTTACCGGGGAGCTGTTTTTT. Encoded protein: CASSVRFTGELFF.

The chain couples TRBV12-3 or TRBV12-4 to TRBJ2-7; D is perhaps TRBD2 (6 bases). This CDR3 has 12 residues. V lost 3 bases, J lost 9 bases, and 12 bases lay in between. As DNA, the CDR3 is TGTGCCAGCAGTTTCGCCCGGGGGATGCAGTACTTC. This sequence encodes CASSFARGMQYF.

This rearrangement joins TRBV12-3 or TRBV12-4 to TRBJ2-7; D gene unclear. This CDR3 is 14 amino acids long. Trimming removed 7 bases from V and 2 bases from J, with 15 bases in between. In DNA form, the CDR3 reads TGTGCCAGCATGATCGCGGCAGACCCCTACGAGCAGTACTTC. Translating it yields CASMIAADPYEQYF.

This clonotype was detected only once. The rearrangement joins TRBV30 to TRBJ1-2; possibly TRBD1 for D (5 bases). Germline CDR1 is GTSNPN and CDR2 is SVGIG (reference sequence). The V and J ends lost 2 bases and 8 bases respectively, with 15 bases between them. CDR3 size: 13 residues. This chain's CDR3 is CAWSQTGDSGYTF. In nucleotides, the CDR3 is TGTGCCTGGAGTCAGACTGGAGACAGCGGCTACACCTTC.

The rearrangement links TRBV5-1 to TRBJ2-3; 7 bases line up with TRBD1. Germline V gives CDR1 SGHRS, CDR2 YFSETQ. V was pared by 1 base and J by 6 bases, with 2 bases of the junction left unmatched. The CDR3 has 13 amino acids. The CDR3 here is CASSLKQGDTQYF. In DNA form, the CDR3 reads TGCGCCAGCAGCTTGAAACAGGGGGATACGCAGTATTTT. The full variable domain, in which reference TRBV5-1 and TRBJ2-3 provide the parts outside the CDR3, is KAGVTQTPRYLIKTRGQQVTLSCSPISGHRSVSWYQQTPGQGLQFLFEYFSETQRNKGNFPGRFSGRQFSNSRSEMNVSTLELGDSALYLCASSLKQGDTQYFGPGTRLTVL.

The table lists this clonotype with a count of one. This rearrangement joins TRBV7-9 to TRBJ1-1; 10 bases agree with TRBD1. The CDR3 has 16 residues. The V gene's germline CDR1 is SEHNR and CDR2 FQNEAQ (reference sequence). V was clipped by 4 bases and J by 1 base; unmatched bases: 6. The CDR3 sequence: CASSSVTGGRNTEAFF. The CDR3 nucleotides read TGTGCCAGCAGCTCGGTGACAGGGGGCCGGAACACTGAAGCTTTCTTT.

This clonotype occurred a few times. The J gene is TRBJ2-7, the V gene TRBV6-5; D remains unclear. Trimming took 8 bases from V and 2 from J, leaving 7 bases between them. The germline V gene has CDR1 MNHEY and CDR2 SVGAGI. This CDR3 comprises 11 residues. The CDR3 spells CASSRAYEQYF. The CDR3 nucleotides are TGTGCCAGCTCACGGGCCTACGAGCAGTACTTC.

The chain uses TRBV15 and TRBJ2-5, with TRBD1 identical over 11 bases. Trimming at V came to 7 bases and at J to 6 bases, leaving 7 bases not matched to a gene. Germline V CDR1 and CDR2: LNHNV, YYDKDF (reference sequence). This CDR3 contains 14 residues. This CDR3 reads CATTGTGGSKTQYF. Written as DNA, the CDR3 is TGTGCCACCACCGGGACAGGGGGATCGAAGACCCAGTACTTC.

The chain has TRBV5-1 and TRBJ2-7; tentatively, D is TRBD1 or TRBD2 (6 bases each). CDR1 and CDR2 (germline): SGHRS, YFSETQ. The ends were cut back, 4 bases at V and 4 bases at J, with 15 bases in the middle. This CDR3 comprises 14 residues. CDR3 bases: TGCGCCAGCAGCGGGACTCTTCAGGGGTACGAGCAGTACTTC. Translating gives CASSGTLQGYEQYF.

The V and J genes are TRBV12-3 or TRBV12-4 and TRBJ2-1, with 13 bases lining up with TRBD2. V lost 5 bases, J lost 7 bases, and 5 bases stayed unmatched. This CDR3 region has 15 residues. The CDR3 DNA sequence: TGTGCCAGCAGTCGGGGACTAGCGGGGCGGAATGAGCAGTTCTTC. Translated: CASSRGLAGRNEQFF.

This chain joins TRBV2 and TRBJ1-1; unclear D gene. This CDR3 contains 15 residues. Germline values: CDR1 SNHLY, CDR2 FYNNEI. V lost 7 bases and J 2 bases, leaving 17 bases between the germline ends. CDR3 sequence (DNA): TGTGCCAGCATAGTGGGTGGCAGAATTAACACTGAAGCTTTCTTT. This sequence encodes CASIVGGRINTEAFF. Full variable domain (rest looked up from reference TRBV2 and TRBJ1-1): EPEVTQTPSHQVTQMGQEVILRCVPISNHLYFYWYRQILGQKVEFLVSFYNNEISEKSEIFDDQFSVERPDGSNFTLKIRSTKLEDSAMYFCASIVGGRINTEAFFGQGTRLTVV.

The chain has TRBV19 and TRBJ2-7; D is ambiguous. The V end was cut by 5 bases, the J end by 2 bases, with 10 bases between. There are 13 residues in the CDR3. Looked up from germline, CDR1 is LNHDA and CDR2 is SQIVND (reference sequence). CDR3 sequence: CASSSFDTYEQYF. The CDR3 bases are TGTGCCAGTAGTTCCTTCGATACCTACGAGCAGTACTTC. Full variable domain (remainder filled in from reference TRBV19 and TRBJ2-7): DGGITQSPKYLFRKEGQNVTLSCEQNLNHDAMYWYRQDPGQGLRLIYYSQIVNDFQKGDIAEGYSVSREKKESFPLTVTSAQKNPTAFYLCASSSFDTYEQYFGPGTRLTVT.